Here is one T cell receptor (beta chain) with its context. Its antigen remains unidentified. This sample was taken from a study of shared clonotypes between healthy human individuals. Across the study: CD4 naive and memory got three plates each, CD8 naive two, CD8 memory one. Study-wide findings and caveats: The study found about 5% of naive CD4 clonotypes shared across a few donors. It was the few donors that limited the genetic and exposure-history diversity represented. Sampling covered nothing but blood. Tissue TCR repertoires likely differ from those found in blood.

Naive-designated CD8 cells lacked CD45RO, were positively enriched for CCR7, and omitted terminally differentiated effector memory CD45RA+ cells. Assay: immunoSEQ multiplex PCR; the TCRdb copy retains only in-frame clones and omits some. The table records hundreds of thousands of clones, approximately 96% of them present only once. Losses at the gene ends were 2 bases for V and 3 bases for J; bases not matched to a gene: 4. Germline V CDR1 and CDR2: SGHNT, YYREEE (reference sequence). The CDR3 is 16 amino acids. Source material: naive CD8+ T cells sorted from blood. V and J are TRBV5-4 and TRBJ2-1, with 11 bases aligning to TRBD1. This TCR was recovered from a woman in her twenties or thirties in good health. The chain's CDR3 is CASSLLGQGVYNEQFF. The CDR3 bases are TGTGCCAGCAGCTTACTGGGACAGGGGGTCTACAATGAGCAGTTCTTC.